Listed below are T cell receptor beta chains from one sample, sequenced in a study of T cell changes during pregnancy in multiple sclerosis. Measured with immunoSEQ multiplex PCR; TCRdb has only the in-frame clones, and not every one. The table lists more than 95,000 clones, approximately 90% of them singletons. Sequenced material: peripheral blood, taken after pregnancy. Receptor source: a female donor with multiple sclerosis, enrolled in a pregnancy study. CDR3s include the opening cysteine and the closing phenylalanine or tryptophan. D genes are given only for firm matches. Only part of the rows carry a size: once, few, many, or a class if the clone is expanded.

D	V	J	size	DNA	CDR3
NA	TRBV7-3	TRBJ1-4	NA	TGTGCCAGCAGCGCAGGGCTTAACGAAAAACTGTTTTTT	CASSAGLNEKLFF
TRBD1	TRBV14	TRBJ2-3	NA	TGTGCCAGCAGCCACAGACAGGGCAACACAGATACGCAGTATTTT	CASSHRQGNTDTQYF
NA	TRBV7-9	TRBJ2-7	NA	TGTGCCAGCAGCGCGGGACCGCTCTACGAGCAGTACTTC	CASSAGPLYEQYF
NA	TRBV15	TRBJ1-1	few	TGTGCCACCAGCAGGGCAGTTAACACTGAAGCTTTCTTT	CATSRAVNTEAFF
NA	TRBV7-9	TRBJ1-1	NA	TGTGCCAGCAGTCGAAGCGAGGGCCCGAACACTGAAGCTTTCTTT	CASSRSEGPNTEAFF
NA	TRBV11-2	TRBJ1-1	once	TGTGCCAGCAGTAGGGACACCATGAACACTGAAGCTTTCTTT	CASSRDTMNTEAFF
TRBD2	TRBV18	TRBJ2-1	NA	TGTGCCAGCTCACCCCTAGCGGGGGCTCGGGGGTACAATGAGCAGTTCTTC	CASSPLAGARGYNEQFF
NA	TRBV7-9	TRBJ2-7	NA	TGTGCCAGCTCTTTTCAGTCCCTCAACGAGCAGTACTTC	CASSFQSLNEQYF
NA	TRBV18	TRBJ2-1	once	TGTGCCAGCTCACCACGAGGGACTGAGGGGAATGAGCAGTTCTTC	CASSPRGTEGNEQFF
NA	TRBV7-3	TRBJ1-1	NA	TGTGCCAGCAGCTTTGGACTGGAGAACACTGAAGCTTTCTTT	CASSFGLENTEAFF
NA	TRBV5-5	TRBJ1-2	NA	TGTGCCAGCAGCTTGGGACAGCTTTATGGCTACACCTTC	CASSLGQLYGYTF
NA	TRBV4-2	TRBJ2-3	NA	TGTGCCAGCAGCCTCGGACTCCTGAGGTCAGATACGCAGTATTTT	CASSLGLLRSDTQYF
TRBD1	TRBV19	TRBJ2-3	NA	TGTGCCAGTGGCTTACAGGGGCGCACAGATACGCAGTATTTT	CASGLQGRTDTQYF
NA	TRBV27	TRBJ2-4	NA	TGTGCCAGCAGTTTAAAACCAGCCGGAGGGGAAAAAAACATTCAGTACTTC	CASSLKPAGGEKNIQYF
NA	TRBV18	TRBJ1-1	NA	TGTGCCAGCTCACCAAAGGCCCGGACAGCGAACACTGAAGCTTTCTTT	CASSPKARTANTEAFF
NA	TRBV5-1	TRBJ1-2	NA	TGCGCCAGCAGCTTGGGGGGCTCCAGCTATGGCTACACCTTC	CASSLGGSSYGYTF
NA	TRBV4-1	TRBJ2-7	NA	TGCGCCAGCAGCCGAGACACAAACTCCTACGAGCAGTACTTC	CASSRDTNSYEQYF
TRBD1	TRBV5-5	TRBJ1-2	NA	TGTGCCAGCAGCCGGGTCCACCGGGACAGGGTGGTAAACTATGGCTACACCTTC	CASSRVHRDRVVNYGYTF
NA	TRBV5-1	TRBJ2-6	once	TGCGCCAGCAGGAGAGGATCCTCTGGGGCCAACGTCCTGACTTTC	CASRRGSSGANVLTF
NA	TRBV5-4	TRBJ2-5	NA	TGTGCCAGCAGACTGCAGGGGCGGGAGACCCAGTACTTC	CASRLQGRETQYF
NA	TRBV19	TRBJ2-1	NA	TGTGCCAGTAGTATAGGGAAAGTTGTGGGCCGTTACAATGAGCAGTTCTTC	CASSIGKVVGRYNEQFF
NA	TRBV12-5	TRBJ2-3	NA	TGTGCTAGTGGTTTGGTGGTGGCGGGGACCACAGATACGCAGTATTTT	CASGLVVAGTTDTQYF
NA	TRBV19	TRBJ2-5	NA	TGTGCCAGTAGCGTACATCCGGGATACCGGGAAGGAGAGACCCAGTACTTC	CASSVHPGYREGETQYF